This TCR beta chain appears in the sequencing data of a study of T cell repertoires in cytomegalovirus infection. Overall study context: An indication of both CMV infection and matching HLA type came from public TCR beta signatures.

The V gene end was trimmed by 1 base and the J gene end by 4 bases; junction bases not matched to a gene: 3. Germline V gene data show CDR1 as SGHAT and CDR2 as FQDESV (reference sequence). CDR3 length: 15 residues. TCRdb processed the reads anew with MiXCR; each CDR3 protein has one entry. The sample comprises roughly 230,000 distinct CDR3 sequences, approximately 17% of which are singletons, and approximately 44% rests with the top ten. For this clonotype: Its antigen is still unknown.

Points from the study as a whole: The study found HLA-C-restricted CMV-specific TCR beta clonotypes dominating the ex vivo response. The cumulative frequency of public TCR beta families distinguished individuals who carried CMV together with the relevant HLA.

The J gene is TRBJ1-1, the V gene TRBV11-1, with 10 bases that match TRBD1. Sample: CD8+ T cells from PBMCs. The TCR originated in a human donor in good health (CMV status not recorded). Some clones in this sample may be carry-over from other donors' samples. In nucleotides, the CDR3 is TGTGCCAGCAGCTTAGAGGACAGGGGGTTCACTGAAGCTTTCTTT. This encodes CASSLEDRGFTEAFF. Looking up the rest from reference TRBV11-1 and TRBJ1-1 gives the full variable domain: EAEVAQSPRYKITEKSQAVAFWCDPISGHATLYWYRQILGQGPELLVQFQDESVVDDSQLPKDRFSAERLKGVDSTLKIQPAELGDSAMYLCASSLEDRGFTEAFFGQGTRLTVV.